This TCR beta chain was observed in a study of OX40 agonist ivuxolimab in advanced cancers. Background on the study: Enrollees could have had prior anti-PD-1, anti-PD-L1 or anti-CTLA-4 therapy, which more than 30% had received.

Patients with a history of autoimmune disease or on systemic immunosuppression were excluded. Sequencing used immunoSEQ multiplex PCR; TCRdb keeps in-frame clones, though not all of them. Counted here are tens of thousands of clones, 88% occurring once; the ten biggest clones make up roughly 0.66%. This CDR3 contains 17 residues. Germline V gene sequence: CDR1 SEHNR, CDR2 FQNEAQ (reference sequence). V gave up 5 bases and J gave up 0 bases, with 17 bases separating them. This chain connects TRBV7-9 to TRBJ1-3, with D possibly being TRBD1 (6 bases). This TCR came from an adult with an advanced solid tumor such as melanoma, head and neck, liver or kidney cancer. The sample consisted of CD4+ or CD8+ T cells sorted from blood, taken in a trial of the OX40 agonist ivuxolimab. CDR3 residues: CASSPGAGAYSGNTIYF. The CDR3 coding sequence is TGTGCCAGCAGCCCTGGGGCAGGGGCCTACTCTGGAAACACCATATATTTT.